A selection of T cell receptor beta chains follows, all from one sample in a study of CD8 T cells in ankylosing spondylitis. MiXCR, applied by TCRdb to the 5' RACE reads, yields one record per CDR3 protein. This sample has 220,000 or so distinct CDR3 sequences; roughly a tenth occur once, and the top ten carry less than 25%. The sequenced sample was blood, either unsorted or a sorted T cell fraction (not recorded which). Receptor source: a male donor with ankylosing spondylitis or in good health (not recorded which). Each CDR3 is given with its conserved first and last residue. D genes are given only for firm matches. Some rows mark clone size as missing; the rest say once, few, many or name a class of expanded clone.

abundance: many
j_gene: TRBJ2-4
d_gene: TRBD1
v_gene: TRBV29-1
CDR3nt: TGCAGCGTAACCGGGACAGGAGGGAACATTCAGTACTTC
CDR3aa: CSVTGTGGNIQYF

abundance: few
j_gene: TRBJ2-5
d_gene: TRBD1
v_gene: TRBV7-6
CDR3nt: TGTGCCAGCAGCTTAAGGACAGGGGGGGTACAAGAGACCCAGTACTTC
CDR3aa: CASSLRTGGVQETQYF

abundance: many
j_gene: TRBJ1-2
d_gene: NA
v_gene: TRBV20-1
CDR3nt: TGCAGTGCTATGCTGCTGGGGGGCTACACCTTC
CDR3aa: CSAMLLGGYTF

abundance: many
j_gene: TRBJ2-3
d_gene: TRBD1
v_gene: TRBV7-9
CDR3nt: TGTGCCAGCAGCCCTACAGGGGGCGGCACAGATACGCAGTATTTT
CDR3aa: CASSPTGGGTDTQYF

abundance: few
j_gene: TRBJ2-6
d_gene: TRBD2
v_gene: TRBV7-2
CDR3nt: TGTGCCAGCAGCTTAGGAGCGGGGGGAACTGGGGCCAACGTCCTGACTTTC
CDR3aa: CASSLGAGGTGANVLTF

abundance: many
j_gene: TRBJ2-1
d_gene: NA
v_gene: TRBV18
CDR3nt: TGTGCCAGCTCACCAATTCCCTCGGGAAGCTCCTACAATGAGCAGTTCTTC
CDR3aa: CASSPIPSGSSYNEQFF

abundance: NA
j_gene: TRBJ2-1
d_gene: NA
v_gene: TRBV7-2
CDR3nt: TGTGCCAGCAGCTTCCCTATGGCGGGGAATGAGCAGTTCTTC
CDR3aa: CASSFPMAGNEQFF

abundance: few
j_gene: TRBJ2-5
d_gene: TRBD2
v_gene: TRBV28
CDR3nt: TGTGCCAGCCTCCGAAGCGGGGGGGAGACCCAGTACTTC
CDR3aa: CASLRSGGETQYF

abundance: few
j_gene: TRBJ1-4
d_gene: NA
v_gene: TRBV9
CDR3nt: TGTGCCAGCAGCGTAGCAGGGACCGGCGAAAAACTGTTTTTT
CDR3aa: CASSVAGTGEKLFF

abundance: NA
j_gene: TRBJ2-1
d_gene: NA
v_gene: TRBV29-1
CDR3nt: TGCAGCGTCCGACCGGTCTCGGGTGAGCAGTTCTTC
CDR3aa: CSVRPVSGEQFF

abundance: many
j_gene: TRBJ2-7
d_gene: NA
v_gene: TRBV29-1
CDR3nt: TGCAGCGTTGCCCGCACAGGGTTCGAGCAGTACTTC
CDR3aa: CSVARTGFEQYF

abundance: NA
j_gene: TRBJ2-1
d_gene: NA
v_gene: TRBV5-6
CDR3nt: TGTGCCAGCACCGACCGTCGGTCGGCGCATGGAGAGCAGTTCTTC
CDR3aa: CASTDRRSAHGEQFF

abundance: many
j_gene: TRBJ1-5
d_gene: NA
v_gene: TRBV11-2
CDR3nt: TGTGCCAGCAGCTTAGCTTCTGGTCAGCCCCAGCATTTT
CDR3aa: CASSLASGQPQHF

abundance: NA
j_gene: TRBJ2-3
d_gene: NA
v_gene: TRBV9
CDR3nt: TGTGCCAGCAGCGTAGAGGGGGGGCCTACAGATACGCAGTATTTT
CDR3aa: CASSVEGGPTDTQYF

abundance: many
j_gene: TRBJ1-1
d_gene: TRBD1
v_gene: TRBV7-8
CDR3nt: TGTGCCAGCAGCTTAGGGGACAGCCGGAACACTGAAGCTTTCTTT
CDR3aa: CASSLGDSRNTEAFF

abundance: NA
j_gene: TRBJ1-4
d_gene: TRBD1
v_gene: TRBV12-3/TRBV12-4
CDR3nt: TGTGCCAGCAGTTTGGGGACAGGGAGTAATGAAAAACTGTTTTTT
CDR3aa: CASSLGTGSNEKLFF

abundance: few
j_gene: TRBJ2-1
d_gene: TRBD1
v_gene: TRBV6-1
CDR3nt: TGTGCCAGCAGACGAGGGGACAGGGAGGATGAGCAGTTCTTC
CDR3aa: CASRRGDREDEQFF

abundance: NA
j_gene: TRBJ1-1
d_gene: TRBD1
v_gene: TRBV25-1
CDR3nt: TGTGCCAGCAGTGAATATTCGGGGACAGGGGGCACTGAAGCTTTCTTT
CDR3aa: CASSEYSGTGGTEAFF

abundance: many
j_gene: TRBJ1-6
d_gene: NA
v_gene: TRBV12-3/TRBV12-4
CDR3nt: TGTGCCAGCAGTCCCCGGTGGTCTCCTAATTCACCCCTCCACTTT
CDR3aa: CASSPRWSPNSPLHF

abundance: many
j_gene: TRBJ1-1
d_gene: NA
v_gene: TRBV12-3/TRBV12-4
CDR3nt: TGTGCCAGCAGTGGACAGCACACTGAAGCTTTCTTT
CDR3aa: CASSGQHTEAFF

abundance: many
j_gene: TRBJ2-1
d_gene: TRBD2
v_gene: TRBV20-1
CDR3nt: TGCAGTGCTAGAGTGCCTAGCGGTTCCTACAATGAGCAGTTCTTC
CDR3aa: CSARVPSGSYNEQFF

abundance: many
j_gene: TRBJ2-3
d_gene: TRBD2
v_gene: TRBV20-1
CDR3nt: TGCAGTGCTACCTTCCGACTAGCGGGGCTCACAGATACGCAGTATTTT
CDR3aa: CSATFRLAGLTDTQYF

abundance: many
j_gene: TRBJ2-5
d_gene: NA
v_gene: TRBV5-1
CDR3nt: TGCGCCAGCAGCTTGTTTATCCAAGAGACCCAGTACTTC
CDR3aa: CASSLFIQETQYF

abundance: many
j_gene: TRBJ2-1
d_gene: TRBD2
v_gene: TRBV7-2
CDR3nt: TGTGCCAGCAGCAGAGTAGCGGGGGGGATCTACAATGAGCAGTTCTTC
CDR3aa: CASSRVAGGIYNEQFF

abundance: many
j_gene: TRBJ1-2
d_gene: NA
v_gene: TRBV5-6
CDR3nt: TGTGCCAGCAGCTCGACAGGCGAATATGCTAACTATGGCTACACCTTC
CDR3aa: CASSSTGEYANYGYTF

abundance: many
j_gene: TRBJ2-2
d_gene: NA
v_gene: TRBV20-1
CDR3nt: TGCAGTGCTAGAGACAGGGAAGACGGACCCACCGGGGAGCTGTTTTTT
CDR3aa: CSARDREDGPTGELFF

abundance: NA
j_gene: TRBJ2-5
d_gene: TRBD2
v_gene: TRBV6-6
CDR3nt: TGTGCCAGCAGTTGGGAGGGGCAAGAGACCCAGTACTTC
CDR3aa: CASSWEGQETQYF

abundance: many
j_gene: TRBJ1-1
d_gene: NA
v_gene: TRBV5-1
CDR3nt: TGCGCCAGCAGCTTGGCGGGGACAAAGGACACTGAAGCTTTCTTT
CDR3aa: CASSLAGTKDTEAFF

abundance: many
j_gene: TRBJ2-1
d_gene: TRBD2
v_gene: TRBV4-2
CDR3nt: TGTGCCAGCAGCCGAACTAGCGGGGGGAGAAGCTCCTACAATGAGCAGTTCTTC
CDR3aa: CASSRTSGGRSSYNEQFF

abundance: many
j_gene: TRBJ2-5
d_gene: NA
v_gene: TRBV12-3/TRBV12-4
CDR3nt: TGTGCCAGCAGTGGGCGATCCGGGGTTTACCAAGAGACCCAGTACTTC
CDR3aa: CASSGRSGVYQETQYF

abundance: many
j_gene: TRBJ2-3
d_gene: NA
v_gene: TRBV12-3/TRBV12-4
CDR3nt: TGTGCCAGCAGTTTCCAGGGGGGGGCCCCAGATACGCAGTATTTT
CDR3aa: CASSFQGGAPDTQYF

abundance: many
j_gene: TRBJ1-6
d_gene: NA
v_gene: TRBV7-9
CDR3nt: TGTGCCAGCAGCTTCCTCTCAGCAGGGTATGATTCACCCCTCCACTTT
CDR3aa: CASSFLSAGYDSPLHF

abundance: few
j_gene: TRBJ2-5
d_gene: NA
v_gene: TRBV9
CDR3nt: TGTGCCAGCAGCGTAGTCGGGACCTCCCAAGAGACCCAGTACTTC
CDR3aa: CASSVVGTSQETQYF

abundance: few
j_gene: TRBJ1-2
d_gene: NA
v_gene: TRBV18
CDR3nt: TGTGCCAGCTCCCGAGATGTTGATGGCTACACCTTC
CDR3aa: CASSRDVDGYTF

abundance: NA
j_gene: TRBJ2-5
d_gene: TRBD1
v_gene: TRBV7-2
CDR3nt: TGTGCCAGCAGCTTGGACAGGGCATCGGAGACCCAGTACTTC
CDR3aa: CASSLDRASETQYF

abundance: many
j_gene: TRBJ1-1
d_gene: NA
v_gene: TRBV24-1
CDR3nt: TGTGCCACAACGGGGGGACGCGCTTTCTTT
CDR3aa: CATTGGRAFF

abundance: few
j_gene: TRBJ1-2
d_gene: NA
v_gene: TRBV12-3/TRBV12-4
CDR3nt: TGTGCCAGCAGACTCGAAAACATGGGCGGCTACACCTTC
CDR3aa: CASRLENMGGYTF

abundance: few
j_gene: TRBJ2-5
d_gene: NA
v_gene: TRBV3-1
CDR3nt: TGTGCCAGCAGCCCCTACTTAGGGCAAGAGACCCAGTACTTC
CDR3aa: CASSPYLGQETQYF

abundance: many
j_gene: TRBJ2-3
d_gene: NA
v_gene: TRBV5-1
CDR3nt: TGCGCCAGCAGCTTGGCCGACTATCCCGCTAGCACAGATACGCAGTATTTT
CDR3aa: CASSLADYPASTDTQYF

abundance: NA
j_gene: TRBJ1-2
d_gene: NA
v_gene: TRBV12-3/TRBV12-4
CDR3nt: TGTGCCAGCAGTGGAGGGGGACGGAGAGACTATGGCTACACCTTC
CDR3aa: CASSGGGRRDYGYTF

abundance: many
j_gene: TRBJ2-2
d_gene: NA
v_gene: TRBV9
CDR3nt: TGTGCCAGCAGCGCCTCCCTCCTCGGGGAGCTGTTTTTT
CDR3aa: CASSASLLGELFF

abundance: NA
j_gene: TRBJ1-2
d_gene: NA
v_gene: TRBV12-3/TRBV12-4
CDR3nt: TGTGCCAGCAGGGCCAACCGGGGGAGGGATGGCTACACCTTC
CDR3aa: CASRANRGRDGYTF

abundance: few
j_gene: TRBJ2-5
d_gene: NA
v_gene: TRBV18
CDR3nt: TGTGCCAGCTCACCGAGACCGGAGAGTGAGACCCAGTACTTC
CDR3aa: CASSPRPESETQYF

abundance: many
j_gene: TRBJ1-1
d_gene: NA
v_gene: TRBV12-3/TRBV12-4
CDR3nt: TGTGCCAGCAGTTTTTCGGGACCCACAGAAGCTTTCTTT
CDR3aa: CASSFSGPTEAFF

abundance: NA
j_gene: TRBJ2-2
d_gene: TRBD2
v_gene: TRBV12-3/TRBV12-4
CDR3nt: TGTGCCAGCAGTTTACTTAGCGGGAGCACCGGGGAGCTGTTTTTT
CDR3aa: CASSLLSGSTGELFF

abundance: few
j_gene: TRBJ1-3
d_gene: NA
v_gene: TRBV4-2
CDR3nt: TGTGCCAGCAGCCAAGATCGTCAGGAGGTTGGAAACACCATATATTTT
CDR3aa: CASSQDRQEVGNTIYF

abundance: few
j_gene: TRBJ1-6
d_gene: NA
v_gene: TRBV20-1
CDR3nt: TGCAGTGCTAGTCAAGCCAATAATTCACCCCTCCACTTT
CDR3aa: CSASQANNSPLHF

abundance: many
j_gene: TRBJ1-2
d_gene: TRBD1
v_gene: TRBV4-2
CDR3nt: TGTGCCAGTTCGATGGGACAGGGGGCGCTTGACTATGGCTACACCTTC
CDR3aa: CASSMGQGALDYGYTF

abundance: many
j_gene: TRBJ2-3
d_gene: TRBD1
v_gene: TRBV5-6
CDR3nt: TGTGCCAGCAGCTCACCGGGACAGGGGGGAATAGATACGCAGTATTTT
CDR3aa: CASSSPGQGGIDTQYF

abundance: few
j_gene: TRBJ2-2
d_gene: NA
v_gene: TRBV24-1
CDR3nt: TGTGCCACCAGTGATCGGGGGACCGCGACCGGGGAGCTGTTTTTT
CDR3aa: CATSDRGTATGELFF

abundance: NA
j_gene: TRBJ2-1
d_gene: TRBD1
v_gene: TRBV24-1
CDR3nt: TGTGCCACCAGTGATTTAGGTATACAGGGGTACAATGAGCAGTTCTTC
CDR3aa: CATSDLGIQGYNEQFF

abundance: many
j_gene: TRBJ2-1
d_gene: NA
v_gene: TRBV29-1
CDR3nt: TGCAGCGTTGAGGTAGGGTATTCGCTAGGCAATGAGCAGTTCTTC
CDR3aa: CSVEVGYSLGNEQFF

abundance: many
j_gene: TRBJ1-4
d_gene: TRBD1
v_gene: TRBV29-1
CDR3nt: TGCAGCGCCTGGGACAGGGGATTTGAAAAACTGTTTTTT
CDR3aa: CSAWDRGFEKLFF

abundance: many
j_gene: TRBJ1-2
d_gene: TRBD1
v_gene: TRBV5-1
CDR3nt: TGCGCCAGCAGCACCGCTCTGCCCCGGACAGGAGGTGGCTACACCTTC
CDR3aa: CASSTALPRTGGGYTF

abundance: many
j_gene: TRBJ2-5
d_gene: NA
v_gene: TRBV5-1
CDR3nt: TGCGCCAGCAGCTTGGAGGGGACAAACCAAGAGACCCAGTACTTC
CDR3aa: CASSLEGTNQETQYF

abundance: many
j_gene: TRBJ2-5
d_gene: TRBD2
v_gene: TRBV9
CDR3nt: TGTGCCAGCAGCGTAGTTCCCGGGGAGGGGACCCAGTACTTC
CDR3aa: CASSVVPGEGTQYF

abundance: many
j_gene: TRBJ1-2
d_gene: NA
v_gene: TRBV12-3/TRBV12-4
CDR3nt: TGTGCCAGCACCGTCAGGACAGATCCTTATGGCTACACCTTC
CDR3aa: CASTVRTDPYGYTF

abundance: NA
j_gene: TRBJ1-6
d_gene: NA
v_gene: TRBV28
CDR3nt: TGTGCCAGCAGTACCTGGGGGGCTCCATTATTGAATTCACCCCTCCACTTT
CDR3aa: CASSTWGAPLLNSPLHF